The 24 T cell receptor beta chains below were found in one sample sequenced in a study of blood T cell repertoires in COVID-19. Produced via immunoSEQ multiplex PCR; TCRdb's table is partial and in-frame only. The sample holds tens of thousands of clones, approximately 90% seen once. The material sequenced was peripheral blood. The receptors originated from a human donor in a cohort sampled during active COVID-19.

The V gene is TRBV5-1, the J gene TRBJ1-1, with TRBD1 matching 9 bases. Germline-derived CDR1 and CDR2 are SGHRS and YFSETQ. The V gene end was trimmed by 0 bases and the J gene end by 3 bases; junction bases not matched to a gene: 3. This CDR3 region has 15 residues. The CDR3 here is CASSLVTGGDTEAFF. The DNA of the CDR3 is TGCGCCAGCAGCTTGGTGACAGGGGGGGACACTGAAGCTTTCTTT.

This chain links TRBV30 with TRBJ2-7, with TRBD2 matching over 8 bases. With V trimmed by 5 bases and J by 3 bases, 24 bases remained unmatched. Per germline, CDR1 GTSNPN and CDR2 SVGIG (reference sequence). CDR3 length equals 19 residues. The CDR3 is CAWGRGAGAPSPPYYEQYF. The CDR3 DNA reads TGTGCCTGGGGGCGGGGGGCAGGGGCACCTTCACCCCCCTACTACGAGCAGTACTTC.

The gene calls are TRBV7-8 and TRBJ2-7; tentatively, D is TRBD2 (5 bases). The CDR3 runs to 17 residues. Germline lookup yields CDR1 SGHVS and CDR2 FQNEAQ. The V gene lost 4 bases and the J gene lost 7 bases, with 26 bases spanning the gap. The CDR3 sequence is CASSSPSSEREGGEQYF. In DNA, the CDR3 is TGTGCCAGCAGCTCCCCCTCCAGTGAGCGAGAGGGTGGTGAGCAGTACTTC.

The chain uses TRBV3-1 (or the pseudogene TRBV3-2) and TRBJ1-2, with D possibly TRBD1 on 6 matching bases. Germline CDR1 and CDR2: LGHDT and YNNKEL (reference sequence). The CDR3 is 16 residues long. Trimming removed 1 base at V and 6 bases at J, with 18 bases between. Here the CDR3 DNA reads TGTGCCAGCAGCCAAGTTGGGCCGGACAGATCGAATGGCTACACCTTC. It translates to CASSQVGPDRSNGYTF.

As for this clone: Germline is not matched at one junction end, which may reflect a read error. The CDR3 spells CASTLQGEVIEFF. Written as DNA, the CDR3 is TGTGCCAGCACCTTACAGGGTGAAGTTATCGAGTTCTTC. This chain joins TRBV7-8 and TRBJ2-1; tentatively, D is TRBD1 (6 bases). CDR1 and CDR2 (germline): SGHVS, FQNEAQ. CDR3 length: 13 residues.

This rearrangement joins TRBV19 to TRBJ2-7; D is possibly TRBD2 (5 bases). The CDR3 spans 14 residues. Germline loops: CDR1 LNHDA, CDR2 SQIVND (reference sequence). V dropped 1 base and J dropped 6 bases, with 13 bases sitting between them. The CDR3 nucleotides are TGTGCCAGTAGTATAGGGGGAGCTCTGGGCGAGCAGTACTTC. Translated, it gives CASSIGGALGEQYF. Together with reference TRBV19 and TRBJ2-7, the CDR3 gives the full variable domain: DGGITQSPKYLFRKEGQNVTLSCEQNLNHDAMYWYRQDPGQGLRLIYYSQIVNDFQKGDIAEGYSVSREKKESFPLTVTSAQKNPTAFYLCASSIGGALGEQYFGPGTRLTVT.

The V call is TRBV6-5, the J call TRBJ1-6; 9 nucleotides align to TRBD1. CDR3 length: 15 amino acids. J gave up 10 bases and V 10 bases, and 14 bases lay outside the gene matches. Per germline, CDR1 MNHEY and CDR2 SVGAGI. DNA of the CDR3: TGTGCCACCGAAGCCCTGACAGGGGGAAGATCACCCCTCCACTTT. This gives the protein CATEALTGGRSPLHF.

V is TRBV4-1 and J is TRBJ1-2, with a tentative D call TRBD1 (6 bases). CDR1 and CDR2 from the germline V gene are MGHRA and YSYEKL. V lost 0 bases and J lost 4, with 15 bases in between. The CDR3 loop spans 16 amino acids. CDR3 region: CASSQEVTGRFYGYTF. The CDR3 DNA reads as TGCGCCAGCAGCCAAGAGGTTACAGGGCGGTTCTATGGCTACACCTTC.

The chain has TRBV4-2 and TRBJ2-3; D perhaps matches TRBD2 (6 bases). The CDR3 runs to 16 residues. Germline V gene data show CDR1 as LGHNA and CDR2 as YNFKEQ. The V end lost 4 bases, the J end lost 2 bases, and 16 bases lay between the germline ends. CDR3 sequence: CASSRQRGIDTDTQYF. CDR3 nucleotide sequence: TGTGCCAGCAGCCGACAACGGGGGATCGACACAGATACGCAGTATTTT.

The sample holds a few counts of this clone. V and J are TRBV29-1 and TRBJ1-1; D uncertain. CDR3 length equals 15 residues. V shed 1 base and J shed 0 bases, with 12 bases lying between them. CDR1 is SQVTM, CDR2 ANQGSEA, per germline. The CDR3 protein is CSVEGVGSLNTEAFF. The CDR3 DNA reads TGCAGCGTTGAAGGGGTCGGGAGCCTGAACACTGAAGCTTTCTTT.

The chain recombines TRBV9 with TRBJ1-1; D might be TRBD1 (5 bases). Germline CDR1 SGDLS, CDR2 YYNGEE. This CDR3 contains 15 residues. The ends were cut back, 0 bases at V and 2 bases at J, with 11 bases in the middle. CDR3 in amino acids: CASSVGGRSNTEAFF. Here the CDR3 DNA reads TGTGCCAGCAGCGTAGGGGGCAGGAGTAACACTGAAGCTTTCTTT.

This chain connects TRBV28 to TRBJ2-7, with 9 bases aligning to TRBD1. CDR1 is MDHEN and CDR2 is SYDVKM in the germline V gene. The V segment lost 7 bases and the J segment 6 bases; nucleotides outside the gene matches: 10. The CDR3 sequence is 14 residues long. The CDR3 coding sequence is TGTGCCAGCACCAACCCGGGACAGGGTGGCGAGCAGTACTTC. It translates to CASTNPGQGGEQYF.

This clone was seen only a few times. The chain links TRBV4-1 to TRBJ1-3; D is unresolved. Germline V gene data show CDR1 as MGHRA and CDR2 as YSYEKL. Trimming shortened V by 4 bases and J by 0 bases, and 10 bases separated the two germline ends. The CDR3 extends over 15 amino acids. The CDR3 bases are TGCGCCAGCAGCCCACTCGGTCTCTCTGGAAACACCATATATTTT. It is translated as CASSPLGLSGNTIYF.

The chain carries TRBV30 and TRBJ1-1; D perhaps matches TRBD1 (5 bases). The germline CDR1 and CDR2 sequences are GTSNPN and SVGIG (reference sequence). V was cut by 2 bases and J by 7 bases, with 8 bases left in between. The length of the CDR3 is 11 residues. Here the CDR3 reads CAWSSTGEAFF. The CDR3, as DNA: TGTGCCTGGAGTTCTACAGGTGAAGCTTTCTTT.

This chain uses TRBV30 with TRBJ2-1; D perhaps matches TRBD2 (5 bases). The CDR3 loop spans 13 amino acids. Looked up from germline, CDR1 is GTSNPN and CDR2 is SVGIG (reference sequence). The V end lost 1 base, the J end lost 8 bases, and 12 bases lay between the germline ends. CDR3 protein: CAWSGGSNDEQFF. CDR3 nucleotides: TGTGCCTGGAGTGGTGGGAGTAACGATGAGCAGTTCTTC.

The V call is TRBV7-9, the J call TRBJ2-7; 9 bases agree with TRBD2. V shed 5 bases and J 4 bases; nucleotides not matched to a gene: 6. Looked up from germline, CDR1 is SEHNR and CDR2 is FQNEAQ (reference sequence). This CDR3 spans 14 amino acids. The CDR3, as DNA: TGTGCCAGCAGCCGGGCGGGAGGGCCGTACGAGCAGTACTTC. This sequence encodes CASSRAGGPYEQYF.

The chain is built from TRBV7-2 and TRBJ2-7; D call uncertain. Germline values: CDR1 SGHTA, CDR2 FQGNSA. The length of the CDR3 is 13 residues. The V and J ends lost 3 bases and 2 bases respectively, with 8 bases between them. CDR3 region: CASSLARTYEQYF. The DNA for the CDR3 is TGTGCCAGCAGCTTGGCCCGCACCTACGAGCAGTACTTC.

The chain carries TRBV7-9 and TRBJ1-1; D might be TRBD1 (5 bases). V was trimmed by 2 bases and J by 2 bases, leaving 9 bases between them. Germline lookup yields CDR1 SEHNR and CDR2 FQNEAQ (reference sequence). The length of the CDR3 is 14 residues. The CDR3 here is CASSLFGGNTEAFF. CDR3 in DNA: TGTGCCAGCAGCTTATTCGGGGGAAACACTGAAGCTTTCTTT.

The J gene is TRBJ2-1, the V gene TRBV29-1; 10 bases are shared with TRBD2. The CDR3 sequence is 14 residues long. Germline V gives CDR1 SQVTM, CDR2 ANQGSEA. V trimming: 7 bases; J trimming: 2 bases; junction bases outside the gene matches: 5. CDR3 protein: CSDSGRPPYNEQFF. Written as DNA, the CDR3 is TGCAGCGATAGCGGGAGGCCGCCCTACAATGAGCAGTTCTTC.

The V call is TRBV7-9, the J call TRBJ2-7, with TRBD1 matching 7 bases. In germline, CDR1 is SEHNR, CDR2 FQNEAQ (reference sequence). V lost 7 bases to trimming and J lost 3 bases; unmatched junction nucleotides: 9. The CDR3 is 14 amino acids. CDR3: CASTAGTDNYEQYF. The CDR3 DNA reads as TGTGCCAGCACCGCCGGGACAGACAACTACGAGCAGTACTTC.

The chain joins TRBV18 to TRBJ2-5; D is ambiguous. The CDR3 is 14 residues long. The germline CDR1 and CDR2 sequences are KGHSH and LQKENI. V was cut by 3 bases and J by 2 bases, with 10 bases left in between. In DNA, the CDR3 is TGTGCCAGCTCACCCCAGGCAGAACAAGAGACCCAGTACTTC. This encodes CASSPQAEQETQYF.

The gene calls are TRBV19 and TRBJ1-1, with 9 nucleotides matching TRBD1. Germline CDR1 reads LNHDA; CDR2 reads SQIVND (reference sequence). Trimming cost V 4 bases and J 4 bases; bases outside gene matches: 1. CDR3 length equals 13 residues. CDR3 nucleotides: TGTGCCAGTAGTACGGACAGGGGCACTGAAGCTTTCTTT. Its translation: CASSTDRGTEAFF.

The chain uses TRBV19 and TRBJ2-3; 10 bases line up with TRBD1. J lost 6 bases, V lost 7 bases, and 16 bases had no gene match. The CDR3 consists of 17 residues. Per germline, CDR1 LNHDA and CDR2 SQIVND (reference sequence). Here the CDR3 reads CASMERTGGLVEDTQYF. CDR3 DNA: TGTGCCAGTATGGAGCGGACAGGGGGTTTAGTCGAGGATACGCAGTATTTT.

J is TRBJ1-1 and V is TRBV12-3 or TRBV12-4, with D unresolved. The CDR3 contains 12 residues. The germline V and J ends were trimmed by 10 bases and 2 bases, with 11 bases remaining between them. The CDR3 reads CATQTDNTEAFF. CDR3 sequence (DNA): TGTGCCACCCAAACAGACAACACTGAAGCTTTCTTT.